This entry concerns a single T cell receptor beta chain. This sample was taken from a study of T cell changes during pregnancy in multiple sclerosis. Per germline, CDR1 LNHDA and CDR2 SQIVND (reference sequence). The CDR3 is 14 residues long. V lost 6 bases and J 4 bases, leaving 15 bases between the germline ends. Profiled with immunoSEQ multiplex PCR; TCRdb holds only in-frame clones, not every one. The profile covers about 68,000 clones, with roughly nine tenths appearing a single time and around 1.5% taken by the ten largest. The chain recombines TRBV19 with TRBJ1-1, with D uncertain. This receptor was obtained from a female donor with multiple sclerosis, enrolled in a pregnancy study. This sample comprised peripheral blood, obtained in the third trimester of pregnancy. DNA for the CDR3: TGTGCCAGTAGCAACCGAGGAAGTGGCACTGAAGCTTTCTTT. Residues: CASSNRGSGTEAFF.